The next 30 T cell receptor beta chains were all read from a single sample in a study of blood T cell repertoires in COVID-19. Profiling relied on immunoSEQ multiplex PCR, and the TCRdb table lists in-frame clones only, not all of them. This table has 350,000 to 450,000 clones, roughly 90% appearing once. Sequenced material: peripheral blood. These receptors all come from an older woman with COVID-19, enrolled during active disease.

The chain uses TRBV7-2 and TRBJ2-7; 10 bases fit TRBD1. The CDR3 extends over 15 amino acids. J lost 2 bases, V lost 5 bases, and 6 bases had no gene match. Germline V gives CDR1 SGHTA, CDR2 FQGNSA. CDR3 sequence (DNA): TGTGCCAGCAGCCCCCGGACAGGGGGAACCTACGAGCAGTACTTC. Its protein is CASSPRTGGTYEQYF.

The V and J genes are TRBV6-2 or TRBV6-3 and TRBJ1-5, with D perhaps matching TRBD1 (6 bases). Per germline, CDR1 MNHEY and CDR2 SVGEGT. The ends were cut back, 5 bases at V and 5 bases at J, with 13 bases in the middle. This CDR3 is 14 amino acids long. DNA of the CDR3: TGTGCCAGCAGTCTACAGGGAATTCATCAGCCCCAGCATTTT. This sequence encodes CASSLQGIHQPQHF.

The gene calls are TRBV7-2 and TRBJ1-2; the D is unclear. V dropped 2 bases and J dropped 8 bases, with 18 bases sitting between them. From germline, CDR1 is SGHTA and CDR2 FQGNSA. The CDR3 runs 15 residues. In nucleotides, the CDR3 is TGTGCCAGCAGCTTATTAACAGTTCTAACGGGAGGCTACACCTTC. Translation: CASSLLTVLTGGYTF.

The rearrangement links TRBV5-3 to TRBJ1-2, with 9 nucleotides matching TRBD1. TRBV5-3 is an ORF, and what it does is uncertain. This CDR3 comprises 16 residues. Trimming cost V 2 bases and J 7 bases; bases outside gene matches: 12. Written as DNA, the CDR3 is TGTGCCAGAAGCTTTATTTTACAGGGGGCGTCGACTGGCTACACCTTC. Encoded protein: CARSFILQGASTGYTF.

This chain links TRBV6-2 or TRBV6-3 with TRBJ2-1, with a tentative D call TRBD1 (5 bases). V lost 2 bases, J lost 3 bases, and 14 bases lay in between. Per germline, CDR1 MNHEY and CDR2 SVGEGT. The CDR3 contains 16 residues. The CDR3 region has the DNA TGTGCCAGCAGTTACCAGGGATTCCAGGACTACAATGAGCAGTTCTTC. Encoded protein: CASSYQGFQDYNEQFF.

The chain links TRBV11-3 to TRBJ2-7; D is perhaps TRBD2 (6 bases). Germline V gene lookup returns CDR1 SGHNT and CDR2 YENEEA. The CDR3 contains 14 residues. Trimming cost V 3 bases and J 5 bases, with 14 bases left between them. CDR3 nucleotides: TGTGCCAGCAGCTTCGGGACTGCCAGCGACGAGCAGTACTTC. This codes for CASSFGTASDEQYF. Looking up the rest from reference TRBV11-3 and TRBJ2-7 gives the full variable domain: EAGVVQSPRYKIIEKKQPVAFWCNPISGHNTLYWYLQNLGQGPELLIRYENEEAVDDSQLPKDRFSAERLKGVDSTLKIQPAELGDSAVYLCASSFGTASDEQYFGPGTRLTVT.

J is TRBJ2-7 and V is TRBV6-1; maybe TRBD2 (6 bases). Looked up from germline, CDR1 is MNHNS and CDR2 is SASEGT. There are 17 residues in the CDR3. Trimming pared 3 bases from V and 4 bases from J, leaving 22 bases between. As DNA, the CDR3 is TGTGCCAGCAGTGATTTGCAGGGAGGATCAACCCCTTACGAGCAGTACTTC. Protein product: CASSDLQGGSTPYEQYF.

The chain employs TRBV6-5 and TRBJ2-7, with 9 bases matching TRBD1. This CDR3 contains 14 residues. Trimming at V came to 6 bases and at J to 0 bases, leaving 3 bases not matched to a gene. Germline V gene sequence: CDR1 MNHEY, CDR2 SVGAGI. CDR3 DNA sequence: TGTGCCAGCAGAGGGACAGGGAGCTCCTACGAGCAGTACTTC. As protein: CASRGTGSSYEQYF.

The V and J genes are TRBV7-9 and TRBJ2-7, with D possibly matching TRBD1 (6 bases). Trimming removed 4 bases from V and 1 base from J, with 11 bases in between. The CDR3 is made up of 14 amino acids. Germline V gene sequence: CDR1 SEHNR, CDR2 FQNEAQ (reference sequence). CDR3 protein: CASSSYQGSYEQYF. CDR3 coding DNA: TGTGCCAGCAGCTCCTACCAGGGGTCCTACGAGCAGTACTTC.

The chain carries TRBV19 and TRBJ1-2; 11 bases fit TRBD1. Per the germline V gene, CDR1 is LNHDA and CDR2 is SQIVND (reference sequence). The length of the CDR3 is 16 residues. J lost 4 bases, V lost 5 bases, and 9 bases had no gene match. The CDR3 region has the DNA TGTGCCAGTAGTTGGGACAGGGGGAATACCGGCTATGGCTACACCTTC. This translates into CASSWDRGNTGYGYTF.

The chain uses TRBV9 and TRBJ1-2; D remains unclear. This CDR3 comprises 13 residues. Trimming removed 2 bases at V and 2 bases at J, with 7 bases between. Germline values: CDR1 SGDLS, CDR2 YYNGEE. CDR3 in amino acids: CASSVEENYGYTF. Written as DNA, the CDR3 is TGTGCCAGCAGCGTTGAGGAAAACTATGGCTACACCTTC.

The gene calls are TRBV6-4 and TRBJ2-7; D perhaps matches TRBD2 (6 bases). CDR3 length: 13 amino acids. V lost 7 bases, J lost 5 bases, and 15 bases lay in between. Germline CDR1 reads MRHNA; CDR2 reads SNTAGT. CDR3 DNA: TGTGCCAGCATGGAGGGGACCCCTGACGAGCAGTACTTC. It yields the protein CASMEGTPDEQYF.

This clone is a singleton in its sample. The rearrangement uses TRBV2 and TRBJ1-5; D is uncertain. The ends were cut back, 8 bases at V and 4 bases at J, with 12 bases in the middle. The germline gives CDR1 SNHLY, CDR2 FYNNEI. The CDR3 loop spans 13 amino acids. The CDR3 nucleotides read TGTGCCAGCGGAGAGGCGTTAAATCAGCCCCAGCATTTT. This sequence encodes CASGEALNQPQHF.

A few counts support this clone. The V and J genes are TRBV9 and TRBJ1-3; 7 bases match TRBD1. The CDR3 is made up of 15 amino acids. Germline CDR1 reads SGDLS; CDR2 reads YYNGEE. The J segment lost 4 bases and the V segment lost 1 base, leaving 5 bases of the junction unmatched. CDR3 sequence: CASSVSGTEGNTIYF. In DNA, the CDR3 is TGTGCCAGCAGCGTATCTGGGACAGAAGGAAACACCATATATTTT.

The chain has TRBV2 and TRBJ2-4, with D possibly being TRBD1 (5 bases). The CDR3 spans 14 residues. V shed 3 bases and J shed 6 bases, with 12 bases lying between them. Germline V gene sequence: CDR1 SNHLY, CDR2 FYNNEI. This CDR3 is CASSDPPRVNIQYF. CDR3 in DNA: TGTGCCAGCAGTGACCCCCCCAGGGTAAACATTCAGTACTTC.

Only one count was recorded for this clone. The gene calls are TRBV6-2 or TRBV6-3 and TRBJ2-1; the D is unclear. The V end lost 2 bases, the J end lost 0 bases, and 14 bases lay between the germline ends. The germline V gene has CDR1 MNHEY and CDR2 SVGEGT. This CDR3 contains 17 residues. CDR3 region: CASSYTLAESSYNEQFF. For the CDR3, the DNA is TGTGCCAGCAGTTACACCCTCGCGGAGAGCTCCTACAATGAGCAGTTCTTC.

This clone was recorded only once. The V and J genes are TRBV7-8 and TRBJ1-5; no clear D. Per germline, CDR1 SGHVS and CDR2 FQNEAQ. V was pared by 8 bases and J by 0 bases, with 11 bases between. The CDR3 is made up of 14 amino acids. CDR3 protein: CASSAENSNQPQHF. Written as DNA, the CDR3 is TGTGCCAGCTCCGCGGAAAATAGCAATCAGCCCCAGCATTTT. Full variable domain (missing parts from reference TRBV7-8 and TRBJ1-5): GAGVSQSPRYKVAKRGQDVALRCDPISGHVSLFWYQQALGQGPEFLTYFQNEAQLDKSGLPSDRFFAERPEGSVSTLKIQRTQQEDSAVYLCASSAENSNQPQHFGDGTRLSIL.

The chain uses TRBV6-5 and TRBJ1-1; the D gene is possibly TRBD1 (5 bases). The CDR3 extends over 14 amino acids. From germline, CDR1 is MNHEY and CDR2 SVGAGI. V lost 8 bases and J lost 10, with 23 bases in between. Here the CDR3 reads CASLRGLLGGGAFF. The CDR3 DNA follows: TGTGCCAGCCTTCGAGGGTTGTTAGGCGGGGGAGCTTTCTTT.

V usage is TRBV6-2 or TRBV6-3 and J usage is TRBJ2-3; 9 nucleotides line up with TRBD2. CDR1 and CDR2 from the germline V gene are MNHEY and SVGEGT. CDR3 length: 14 residues. Trimming took 4 bases from V and 5 from J; bases not matched to a gene: 4. CDR3 DNA sequence: TGTGCCAGCAGTTTAAGCGGGGGGATAGATACGCAGTATTTT. Amino acid sequence: CASSLSGGIDTQYF.

This clone has only one observation. The chain has TRBV7-2 and TRBJ1-3, with a tentative D call TRBD1 (6 bases). The CDR3 covers 14 residues. Germline V lookup: CDR1 SGHTA, CDR2 FQGNSA. Trimming took 5 bases from V and 4 from J, leaving 12 bases between them. CDR3 sequence (DNA): TGTGCCAGCAGCATGACAGGTGGCGGAAACACCATATATTTT. It yields the protein CASSMTGGGNTIYF.

The chain employs TRBV4-2 and TRBJ2-3, with D possibly being TRBD2 (7 bases). The CDR3 is made up of 15 amino acids. V lost 4 bases and J 5 bases, leaving 16 bases between the germline ends. The germline V gene has CDR1 LGHNA and CDR2 YNFKEQ. Here the CDR3 DNA reads TGTGCCAGCAGCCCCCGTGGGGGGGCAATAGATACGCAGTATTTT. Encoded protein: CASSPRGGAIDTQYF.

The V call is TRBV3-1 (or the pseudogene TRBV3-2), the J call TRBJ2-4, with 11 bases matching TRBD2. CDR1 is LGHDT, CDR2 YNNKEL, per germline (reference sequence). J was trimmed by 3 bases and V by 0 bases; bases with no gene match: 13. This CDR3 region has 20 residues. The CDR3 bases are TGTGCCAGCAGCCAAGATGGTAGCGGGGGGGCCGGGATCGTCAAAAACATTCAGTACTTC. Protein sequence: CASSQDGSGGAGIVKNIQYF.

This chain uses TRBV7-8 with TRBJ1-1; weak D call: TRBD1 (5 bases). CDR3 length: 14 residues. V dropped 5 bases and J dropped 4 bases, with 14 bases sitting between them. Germline values: CDR1 SGHVS, CDR2 FQNEAQ. The CDR3 coding sequence is TGTGCCAGCAGCCCTTGGGGGGGAAGCACTGAAGCTTTCTTT. Encoded protein: CASSPWGGSTEAFF.

This clone was observed a single time. The chain links TRBV11-2 to TRBJ2-5; 13 bases map to TRBD2. This CDR3 spans 16 amino acids. Germline trimming cut 5 bases from V and 5 bases from J; bases unmatched to any gene: 8. Germline CDR1 SGHAT, CDR2 FQNNGV. The CDR3 nucleotides are TGTGCCAGCAGCCCGACCACTAGCGGGGGGGCCGAGACCCAGTACTTC. Protein: CASSPTTSGGAETQYF.

The J gene is TRBJ2-3, the V gene TRBV29-1, with a possible D match to TRBD1 (5 bases). The V and J ends lost 5 bases and 0 bases respectively, with 15 bases between them. This CDR3 has 15 residues. The germline V gene encodes CDR1 SQVTM and CDR2 ANQGSEA. CDR3: CSVTTYRISTDTQYF. The CDR3 bases are TGCAGCGTTACCACTTACAGGATTAGCACAGATACGCAGTATTTT.

The V call is TRBV5-1, the J call TRBJ2-7, with 9 bases identical to TRBD1. The germline V gene encodes CDR1 SGHRS and CDR2 YFSETQ. The junction had 0 bases not matched to a gene; V was cut back by 0 bases and J by 5 bases. The length of the CDR3 is 13 residues. The chain's CDR3 is CASSLGTGDEQYF. In DNA, the CDR3 is TGCGCCAGCAGCTTGGGGACAGGGGACGAGCAGTACTTC.

The chain couples TRBV19 to TRBJ1-1, with unresolved D. V shed 3 bases and J shed 1 base, with 12 bases lying between them. The CDR3 spans 15 residues. CDR1 and CDR2 (germline): LNHDA, SQIVND (reference sequence). CDR3 region: CASSIHALWNTEAFF. The DNA of the CDR3 is TGTGCCAGTAGTATTCATGCGCTTTGGAACACTGAAGCTTTCTTT.

The chain links TRBV7-9 to TRBJ2-7, with D perhaps matching TRBD1 (7 bases). The germline V gene encodes CDR1 SEHNR and CDR2 FQNEAQ (reference sequence). There are 14 residues in the CDR3. Trimming removed 11 bases at V and 3 bases at J, with 20 bases between. In nucleotides, the CDR3 is TGTGCCGGACTACCTGGGACAGAGTACTACGAGCAGTACTTC. Protein product: CAGLPGTEYYEQYF.

The chain has TRBV7-3 and TRBJ2-1, with TRBD1 matching 10 bases. Germline CDR1 reads SGHTA; CDR2 reads FQGTGA. This CDR3 has 16 amino acids. J gave up 7 bases and V 1 base, and 7 bases lay outside the gene matches. CDR3 region: CASSLMGPGQGNEQFF. The CDR3 DNA follows: TGTGCCAGCAGCTTAATGGGGCCGGGACAGGGGAATGAGCAGTTCTTC.

This clone was counted only a few times. The chain is built from TRBV9 and TRBJ1-2, with TRBD1 identical over 8 bases. This CDR3 contains 15 residues. V was pared by 4 bases and J by 6 bases, with 11 bases of the junction left unmatched. Germline assignment: CDR1 SGDLS and CDR2 YYNGEE. CDR3: CASSTTQGARDGYTF. Here the CDR3 DNA reads TGTGCCAGCAGCACCACCCAGGGGGCTCGGGATGGCTACACCTTC. Supplemented by reference TRBV9 and TRBJ1-2, the full variable domain reads DSGVTQTPKHLITATGQRVTLRCSPRSGDLSVYWYQQSLDQGLQFLIQYYNGEERAKGNILERFSAQQFPDLHSELNLSSLELGDSALYFCASSTTQGARDGYTFGSGTRLTVV.